This T cell receptor beta chain is drawn from a study of blood T cell repertoires in COVID-19. The V end lost 9 bases, the J end lost 7 bases, and 9 bases lay between the germline ends. The length of the CDR3 is 11 residues. CDR1 and CDR2 from the germline V gene are KGHDR and SFDVKD. As originally analysed: Estimated nucleated cell counts came from reference gene primer amplification. Produced via immunoSEQ multiplex PCR; TCRdb's table is partial and in-frame only. Clonal size and the V and J genes are those of that table, whereas D and trimming came from the DNA. The sample lists 200,000 to 250,000 clones, around 85% occurring once.

The source is a man older than 75 with acute or convalescent COVID-19. Sequenced material: peripheral blood. The chain combines TRBV24-1 with TRBJ1-5; a possible D gene is TRBD1 (5 bases). The CDR3 DNA sequence: TGTGCCACCGGGGGGGGACAGCCCCAGCATTTT. Translated, it gives CATGGGQPQHF.